The 21 T cell receptor beta chains presented below share a single source sample, sequenced in a study of CD8+ T cells in alopecia areata (dated by TCRdb to the late 2010s). Library preparation employed the immunoSEQ multiplex PCR assay. RNA was extracted from all samples and reverse transcribed into cDNA, which served as template for TCR sequencing. TCRdb limited this immuneACCESS table to in-frame rearrangements with V and J called. A share of clones is missing; checked studies link under half to unresolved V genes, and the rest is unexplained. This sample is represented by some 180,000 clones; about 61% of them were singletons. Over 4% of the sample is in the top ten clones. The source material was CD8+ T cells sorted from blood. The receptors shown here come from a human donor in good health.

The genes are TRBV5-6 and TRBJ2-5; D remains unclear. Per the germline V gene, CDR1 is SGHDT and CDR2 is YYEEEE. Trimming took off 1 base at V and 3 bases at J, with 19 bases between the two ends. The CDR3 extends over 17 amino acids. In DNA, the CDR3 is TGTGCCAGCAGCTTGAGGTTGCGGACCAACTTAAAAGAGACCCAGTACTTC. Translating it yields CASSLRLRTNLKETQYF.

This clone has only a few counts. The chain couples TRBV7-8 to TRBJ1-5; a possible D gene is TRBD1 (5 bases). The CDR3 length is 15 residues. CDR1 SGHVS and CDR2 FQNEAQ come from the germline V gene. Trimming removed 1 base at V and 3 bases at J, with 10 bases between. In DNA form, the CDR3 reads TGTGCCAGCAGCTTAGTCGCGGGGGACAATCAGCCCCAGCATTTT. Its protein product is CASSLVAGDNQPQHF.

The genes are TRBV27 and TRBJ1-6; D possibly corresponds to TRBD1 (5 bases). Germline CDR1 MNHEY, CDR2 SMNVEV (reference sequence). Trimming cost V 8 bases and J 9 bases, with 17 bases left between them. The CDR3 sequence is 14 residues long. Here the CDR3 reads CASRPWGGGSPLHF. In DNA, the CDR3 is TGTGCCAGCCGACCATGGGGCGGTGGTTCACCCCTCCACTTT.

The V call is TRBV25-1, the J call TRBJ1-1; TRBD1 agrees at 8 bases. The length of the CDR3 is 11 residues. Germline CDR1 and CDR2: MGHDK and SYGVNS. Germline trimming cut 7 bases from V and 7 bases from J; bases unmatched to any gene: 2. CDR3 residues: CASKQGVEAFF. The CDR3 DNA is TGTGCCAGCAAACAGGGGGTTGAAGCTTTCTTT. The entire variable domain, with the rest obtained from reference TRBV25-1 and TRBJ1-1, is as follows: EADIYQTPRYLVIGTGKKITLECSQTMGHDKMYWYQQDPGMELHLIHYSYGVNSTEKGDLSSESTVSRIRTEHFPLTLESARPSHTSQYLCASKQGVEAFFGQGTRLTVV.

The chain has TRBV9 and TRBJ1-2, with a tentative D call TRBD1 (6 bases). CDR1 is SGDLS and CDR2 is YYNGEE in the germline V gene. Trimming removed 3 bases at V and 1 base at J, with 22 bases between. There are 18 residues in the CDR3. DNA of the CDR3: TGTGCCAGCAGCGCGGGGGAGGGGACATTCCCTCTTAACTATGGCTACACCTTC. Its protein product is CASSAGEGTFPLNYGYTF.

The V gene is TRBV25-1, the J gene TRBJ1-2; D call uncertain. This CDR3 is 11 amino acids long. Germline loops: CDR1 MGHDK, CDR2 SYGVNS. Trimming pared 6 bases from V and 8 bases from J, leaving 10 bases between. The CDR3 spells CASSTPRGYTF. CDR3 coding DNA: TGTGCCAGCAGCACCCCAAGGGGCTACACCTTC.

This clone was counted only a few times. This could be a read error, since a much larger clone is one nucleotide away. The same CDR3 is also encoded by other DNA sequences in this sample. The chain couples TRBV29-1 to TRBJ2-7, with D unclear. The CDR3 runs to 12 residues. Per the germline V gene, CDR1 is SQVTM and CDR2 is ANQGSEA. The germline V and J ends were trimmed by 1 base and 3 bases, with 7 bases remaining between them. CDR3 nucleotide sequence: TGCAGCGTTGAAGTCAGAGACTACGAGCAGTACTTC. It encodes CSVEVRDYEQYF.

The chain recombines TRBV5-1 with TRBJ2-7, with 11 bases matching TRBD1. The ends lost 4 bases at V and 5 bases at J; junction bases unmatched: 2. This CDR3 is 13 amino acids long. Germline V gene lookup returns CDR1 SGHRS and CDR2 YFSETQ. The CDR3, as DNA: TGCGCCAGCAGCCGGACAGGGGGCGACGAGCAGTACTTC. This gives the protein CASSRTGGDEQYF.

This sequence joins TRBV19 and TRBJ2-5; TRBD2 aligns across 8 bases. Germline V gene lookup returns CDR1 LNHDA and CDR2 SQIVND (reference sequence). J gave up 2 bases and V 4 bases, and 6 bases lay outside the gene matches. The CDR3 contains 15 residues. The CDR3 DNA is TGTGCCAGTAGTAGGGGACTAGTTGGACAAGAGACCCAGTACTTC. It codes for CASSRGLVGQETQYF.

J is TRBJ2-2 and V is TRBV7-9; 9 bases match TRBD1. The CDR3 covers 15 residues. In germline, CDR1 is SEHNR, CDR2 FQNEAQ (reference sequence). With V trimmed by 5 bases and J by 1 base, 2 bases remained unmatched. In nucleotides, the CDR3 is TGTGCCAGCAGCCGGGGACAGGGGAACACCGGGGAGCTGTTTTTT. Amino acid sequence: CASSRGQGNTGELFF. Variable domain in full (rest from reference TRBV7-9 and TRBJ2-2): DTGVSQNPRHKITKRGQNVTFRCDPISEHNRLYWYRQTLGQGPEFLTYFQNEAQLEKSRLLSDRFSAERPKGSFSTLEIQRTEQGDSAMYLCASSRGQGNTGELFFGEGSRLTVL.

The gene calls are TRBV7-9 and TRBJ2-3, with 9 nucleotides matching TRBD2. The CDR3 totals 15 residues. From germline, CDR1 is SEHNR and CDR2 FQNEAQ (reference sequence). After removal of 8 bases from V and 4 bases from J, the junction contained 10 bases not matched to a gene. The CDR3 DNA reads TGTGCCAGCGGACTGGCGGGGGGGTGGTCAGATACGCAGTATTTT. It encodes CASGLAGGWSDTQYF.

The V and J genes are TRBV29-1 and TRBJ1-1; no definite D call. Trimming removed 4 bases from V and 8 bases from J, with 8 bases in between. The CDR3 runs to 10 residues. Germline-derived CDR1 and CDR2 are SQVTM and ANQGSEA. This CDR3 reads CSVVIGEAFF. CDR3 nucleotide sequence: TGCAGCGTTGTAATCGGGGAAGCTTTCTTT.

This clone was counted between two and nine times. This chain links TRBV29-1 with TRBJ1-2; no reliable D call. The V and J ends lost 8 bases and 8 bases respectively, with 21 bases between them. The CDR3 is made up of 13 amino acids. Germline CDR1 SQVTM, CDR2 ANQGSEA. CDR3 sequence (DNA): TGCAGCATAAACCCGGGCCCTAAGGAGGGCTACACCTTC. This gives the protein CSINPGPKEGYTF.

The chain combines TRBV29-1 with TRBJ2-7, with D perhaps matching TRBD1 (5 bases). CDR1 and CDR2 (germline): SQVTM, ANQGSEA. The CDR3 spans 12 residues. The V end lost 4 bases, the J end lost 3 bases, and 10 bases lay between the germline ends. The CDR3 spells CSVVGQGYEQYF. The DNA for the CDR3 is TGCAGCGTTGTGGGGCAGGGCTACGAGCAGTACTTC.

This sequence joins TRBV5-6 and TRBJ2-6, with a possible D match to TRBD1 (6 bases). Per the germline V gene, CDR1 is SGHDT and CDR2 is YYEEEE. V lost 3 bases, J lost 2 bases, and 21 bases lay in between. The CDR3 runs 19 residues. The DNA for the CDR3 is TGTGCCAGCAGCTCAGGGGTCTTGACTCCCTTAGCTGGGGCCAACGTCCTGACTTTC. The encoded protein is CASSSGVLTPLAGANVLTF.

This chain uses TRBV7-9 with TRBJ1-2, with 8 bases that match TRBD1. This CDR3 has 14 residues. With 5 bases clipped from V and 5 bases from J, the junction kept 7 bases outside the gene matches. Germline V CDR1 and CDR2: SEHNR, FQNEAQ (reference sequence). The CDR3 loop is CASSPRTGKYGYTF. The CDR3 nucleotides are TGTGCCAGCAGCCCGCGGACAGGGAAATATGGCTACACCTTC.

In this sample, this clone turned up a few times. The CDR3 loop reads CASSLGAELAKNIQYF. The CDR3 DNA reads as TGTGCCAGCAGCTTAGGAGCGGAACTAGCCAAAAACATTCAGTACTTC. The chain employs TRBV7-9 and TRBJ2-4; D might be TRBD2 (5 bases). CDR3 length equals 16 residues. The V gene lost 1 base and the J gene lost 0 bases, with 10 bases spanning the gap. Looked up from germline, CDR1 is SEHNR and CDR2 is FQNEAQ (reference sequence).

The gene calls are TRBV4-1 and TRBJ2-5, with D perhaps matching TRBD2 (6 bases). Germline values: CDR1 MGHRA, CDR2 YSYEKL. V lost 1 base, J lost 2 bases, and 14 bases lay in between. This CDR3 comprises 16 residues. The CDR3 sequence: CASSQGGGTPQETQYF. CDR3 sequence (DNA): TGCGCCAGCAGCCAAGGTGGTGGGACTCCTCAAGAGACCCAGTACTTC.

This clone was picked up a small number of times. This chain connects TRBV4-1 to TRBJ2-6; D unclear. Germline CDR1 MGHRA, CDR2 YSYEKL. The CDR3 runs 13 residues. V lost 1 base, J lost 9 bases, and 7 bases lay in between. The CDR3: CASSQAVSNVLTF. As DNA, the CDR3 is TGCGCCAGCAGCCAAGCAGTCAGCAACGTCCTGACTTTC.

This clone showed up just a few times. The rearrangement joins TRBV2 to TRBJ1-2; D gene unclear. The CDR3 totals 13 residues. Trimming left V 3 bases short and J 8 bases short, with 13 bases between. The germline V gene encodes CDR1 SNHLY and CDR2 FYNNEI. CDR3 region: CASSETKSMGYTF. The CDR3 DNA is TGTGCCAGCAGTGAGACGAAATCTATGGGCTACACCTTC.

The gene calls are TRBV19 and TRBJ1-5, with 9 bases lining up with TRBD1. The CDR3 runs to 12 residues. V lost 9 bases, J lost 9 bases, and 6 bases stayed unmatched. The germline CDR1 and CDR2 sequences are LNHDA and SQIVND (reference sequence). CDR3: CASKQGAWPQHF. The CDR3, as DNA: TGTGCCAGCAAACAGGGGGCTTGGCCCCAGCATTTT.